Each of the 2 T cell receptor beta chains below was sequenced from the same sample in a study of T and B cells in COVID-19 patients (TCRdb year 2020). Genomic DNA extracted from blood, in amounts of about 220-500 ng, served as the starting material for amplifying TRB repertoires. The sequencing machine was an Illumina MiSeq. TRB rearrangements were amplified by multiplex PCR with BIOMED2 TRB-A/B primer pools. TCRdb's own reprocessing of the public reads used fastp at Q25 and MiXCR and kept productive beta chains. Each record represents a unique CDR3 protein, reported with the most common genes and DNA among its rows. The sample profile shows roughly 25,000 distinct CDR3 sequences; around a third of them were found once. The top ten constitute more than 1.5% of the sample. Sequencing was carried out using blood. All receptors come from a human donor who had recovered from COVID-19.

This clonotype was seen a handful of times. The CDR3 reads CASSTRGGGTDTQYF. CDR3 bases: TGTGCCAGCAGCACCAGGGGGGGCGGCACAGATACGCAGTATTTT. The chain employs TRBV11-2 and TRBJ2-3; D might be TRBD1 or TRBD2, each matching 7 bases. The V end was cut by 5 bases, the J end by 1 base, with 13 bases between. The CDR3 length is 15 residues. Per the germline V gene, CDR1 is SGHAT and CDR2 is FQNNGV.

This chain connects TRBV19 to TRBJ1-1, with TRBD1 matching 9 bases. The germline gives CDR1 LNHDA, CDR2 SQIVND (reference sequence). V trimming: 6 bases; J trimming: 5 bases; junction bases outside the gene matches: 1. The CDR3 totals 12 residues. The CDR3 here is CASRDRGTEAFF. As DNA, the CDR3 is TGTGCCAGTAGAGACAGGGGGACTGAAGCTTTCTTT.